These T cell receptor beta chains were read from a single sample in a study of shared clonotypes between healthy human individuals. TCRdb keeps only in-frame clones here, not all; method: immunoSEQ multiplex PCR. The repertoire holds some 1,600,000 clones, with around 98% as singletons. The specimen was naive CD4+ T cells sorted from blood. The receptors stem from a man aged 25 to 40 in good health. CDR3s include the opening cysteine and the closing phenylalanine or tryptophan. The D gene is left open where the match is weak. Rows may omit the clone size; those that give it use once, few, many or a size class.

D gene	V gene	J gene	clone size	CDR3 protein	CDR3 DNA
.	TRBV7-9	TRBJ2-3	.	CASSPPLVTDTQYF	TGTGCCAGCAGCCCTCCGTTGGTTACAGATACGCAGTATTTT
TRBD2	TRBV11-3	TRBJ2-3	once	CASSLGGRVDTQYF	TGTGCCAGCAGCTTAGGCGGGAGGGTGGATACGCAGTATTTT
TRBD1	TRBV5-4	TRBJ2-7	once	CASSISRDSGSYEQYF	TGTGCCAGCAGCATATCCCGGGACAGCGGATCCTACGAGCAGTACTTC
.	TRBV15	TRBJ2-1	.	CATSRDLWNEQFF	TGTGCCACCAGCAGAGATCTCTGGAATGAGCAGTTCTTC
.	TRBV19	TRBJ1-5	.	CASSLAGHRSNQPQHF	TGTGCCAGTAGTCTAGCGGGACACCGTAGCAATCAGCCCCAGCATTTT
.	TRBV5-6	TRBJ2-5	.	CASSPGRFRGETQYF	TGTGCCAGCAGCCCCGGACGTTTTCGCGGGGAGACCCAGTACTTC
TRBD2	TRBV18	TRBJ2-5	.	CASSLLGPRTSGVETQYF	TGTGCCAGCTCACTCCTGGGCCCACGAACCAGCGGGGTGGAGACCCAGTACTTC
.	TRBV9	TRBJ2-2	once	CASSVVQGTGELFF	TGTGCCAGCAGCGTAGTCCAGGGCACCGGGGAGCTGTTTTTT
.	TRBV27	TRBJ2-1	.	CASSAPGGTYLYNEQFF	TGTGCCAGCAGTGCGCCTGGGGGGACCTATCTCTACAATGAGCAGTTCTTC
TRBD1	TRBV5-4	TRBJ2-7	.	CASSRGQGEYEQYF	TGTGCCAGCAGCCGCGGACAGGGGGAGTACGAGCAGTACTTC
.	TRBV6-5	TRBJ1-4	.	CASSPPGVNEKLFF	TGTGCCAGCAGCCCACCTGGTGTCAATGAAAAACTGTTTTTT
TRBD2	TRBV18	TRBJ2-3	.	CASSPASGSSGTDTQYF	TGTGCCAGCTCACCCGCTAGCGGGAGCTCAGGCACAGATACGCAGTATTTT
TRBD1	TRBV5-1	TRBJ2-7	.	CASSFRQGAANEQYF	TGCGCCAGCAGCTTTCGACAGGGGGCAGCCAACGAGCAGTACTTC
.	TRBV30	TRBJ2-7	.	CAWSGHEQYF	TGTGCCTGGAGTGGTCATGAGCAGTACTTC
.	TRBV7-2	TRBJ2-3	.	CASSPSQNGDTQYF	TGTGCCAGCAGCCCGTCCCAAAACGGAGATACGCAGTATTTT
.	TRBV15	TRBJ2-1	.	CATSRVQSNNEQFF	TGTGCCACCAGCAGAGTCCAGTCCAACAATGAGCAGTTCTTC
.	TRBV15	TRBJ2-2	.	CATSRGGGFTGELFF	TGTGCCACCAGCAGAGGCGGGGGCTTCACCGGGGAGCTGTTTTTT
.	TRBV18	TRBJ2-1	.	CASSPKGREEQFF	TGTGCCAGCTCCCCCAAGGGGCGGGAAGAGCAGTTCTTC
TRBD1	TRBV28	TRBJ1-4	.	CASRTTGVSEKLFF	TGTGCCAGCAGAACTACAGGGGTGTCCGAAAAACTGTTTTTT
.	TRBV5-1	TRBJ2-1	.	CASSLAGQGWYNEQFF	TGCGCCAGCAGCTTGGCCGGTCAGGGTTGGTACAATGAGCAGTTCTTC
.	TRBV29-1	TRBJ2-2	.	CSVKGTGELFF	TGCAGCGTTAAAGGAACCGGGGAGCTGTTTTTT
TRBD2	TRBV6-6	TRBJ2-1	.	CASSYPSGRGKNEQFF	TGTGCCAGCAGTTACCCCAGCGGGAGGGGCAAGAATGAGCAGTTCTTC
.	TRBV18	TRBJ2-7	.	CASSPELRYEQYF	TGTGCCAGCTCACCGGAGCTACGGTACGAGCAGTACTTC
.	TRBV14	TRBJ2-3	.	CASSLKLLPRTDTQYF	TGTGCCAGCAGCCTCAAGCTCCTCCCCCGCACAGATACGCAGTATTTT
TRBD1	TRBV30	TRBJ2-5	once	CAWTLGPRTGMGETQYF	TGTGCCTGGACCCTCGGACCCAGGACAGGGATGGGAGAGACCCAGTACTTC
TRBD1	TRBV5-3	TRBJ2-7	.	CARSCQRQGAPEWADTYEQYF	TGTGCCAGAAGCTGCCAACGACAGGGGGCCCCAGAATGGGCTGACACCTACGAGCAGTACTTC
.	TRBV5-1	TRBJ1-1	.	CASSLARELNTEAFF	TGCGCCAGCAGCTTGGCCCGGGAGCTGAACACTGAAGCTTTCTTT
.	TRBV15	TRBJ1-5	.	CATSRDLGRGDQPQHF	TGTGCCACCAGCAGAGATCTCGGCAGGGGAGATCAGCCCCAGCATTTT
.	TRBV10-1	TRBJ2-3	.	CASSESTDTQYF	TGCGCCAGCAGTGAGTCGACAGATACGCAGTATTTT
TRBD2	TRBV5-1	TRBJ2-7	.	CASSWSLAGLSYEQYF	TGCGCCAGCAGCTGGAGCCTAGCGGGATTAAGCTACGAGCAGTACTTC
.	TRBV29-1	TRBJ1-1	.	CSVAGWGNTEAFF	TGCAGCGTTGCTGGGTGGGGGAACACTGAAGCTTTCTTT
.	TRBV29-1	TRBJ1-1	.	CSVELGRNTEAFF	TGCAGCGTTGAATTGGGGAGAAACACTGAAGCTTTCTTT
.	TRBV9	TRBJ2-1	.	CASSVVAASYNEQFF	TGTGCCAGCAGCGTAGTGGCGGCCTCCTACAATGAGCAGTTCTTC
.	TRBV5-1	TRBJ2-1	.	CASSTPEGRTRSYNEQFF	TGCGCCAGCAGCACACCCGAGGGGCGGACCCGCTCCTACAATGAGCAGTTCTTC
.	TRBV5-5	TRBJ2-4	.	CASSARGRENIQYF	TGTGCCAGCAGCGCACGGGGACGGGAGAACATTCAGTACTTC
TRBD1	TRBV18	TRBJ2-5	.	CASSPTTGGAVETQYF	TGTGCCAGCTCCCCAACGACAGGGGGCGCGGTGGAGACCCAGTACTTC
.	TRBV27	TRBJ1-1	.	CASGHKAFSAFF	TGTGCCAGCGGACATAAGGCGTTTTCAGCTTTCTTT
.	TRBV5-6	TRBJ2-6	once	CASIRRGRSSGANVLTF	TGTGCCAGCATCAGGAGGGGACGGAGCTCTGGGGCCAACGTCCTGACTTTC
.	TRBV30	TRBJ1-2	.	CAWSSNLRVNYGYTF	TGTGCCTGGAGTTCGAACCTCCGGGTAAACTATGGCTACACCTTC